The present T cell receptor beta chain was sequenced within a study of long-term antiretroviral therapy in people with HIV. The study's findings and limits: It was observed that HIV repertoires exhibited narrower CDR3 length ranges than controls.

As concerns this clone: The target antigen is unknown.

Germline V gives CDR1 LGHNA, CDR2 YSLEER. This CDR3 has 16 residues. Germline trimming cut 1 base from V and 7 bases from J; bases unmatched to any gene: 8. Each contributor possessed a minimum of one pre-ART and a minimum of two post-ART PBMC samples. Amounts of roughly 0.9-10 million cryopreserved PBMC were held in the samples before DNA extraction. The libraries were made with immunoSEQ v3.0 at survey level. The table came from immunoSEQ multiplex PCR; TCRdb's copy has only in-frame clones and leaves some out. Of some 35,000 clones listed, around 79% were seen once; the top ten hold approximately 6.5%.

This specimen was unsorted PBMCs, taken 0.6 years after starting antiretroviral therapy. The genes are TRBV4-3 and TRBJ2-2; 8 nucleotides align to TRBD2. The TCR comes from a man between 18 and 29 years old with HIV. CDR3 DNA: TGCGCCAGCAGCCAAGTCGGGGGGGGGCTCGGCGGGGAGCTGTTTTTT. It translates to CASSQVGGGLGGELFF.